A selection of T cell receptor beta chains follows, all from one sample in a study of OX40 agonist ivuxolimab in advanced cancers. The repertoire was sequenced with immunoSEQ multiplex PCR; TCRdb's copy has only in-frame clones and lacks some. The sample records about 62,000 clones, approximately 85% being singletons. Sequences were derived from CD4+ or CD8+ T cells sorted from blood, sampled in a trial of the OX40 agonist ivuxolimab. The receptors come from an adult with an advanced solid tumor such as melanoma, head and neck, liver or kidney cancer. The CDR3 runs from the conserved cysteine through the conserved F or W. The D gene is left open where the match is weak. Size values are once, few and many counts, or a class for expanded clones, and some rows have none.

cdr3_aa: CASSVSRGHLNTEAFF
cdr3_nt: TGTGCCAGCAGCGTATCGCGGGGGCATTTGAACACTGAAGCTTTCTTT
clone_size: NA
j_call: TRBJ1-1
v_call: TRBV11-2
d_call: NA

cdr3_aa: CASRRGQGGSYEQYF
cdr3_nt: TGTGCCAGTAGACGTGGACAGGGGGGCTCCTACGAGCAGTACTTC
clone_size: NA
j_call: TRBJ2-7
v_call: TRBV19
d_call: TRBD1

cdr3_aa: CASGTRSADTQYF
cdr3_nt: TGTGCCAGCGGGACTAGAAGTGCAGATACGCAGTATTTT
clone_size: once
j_call: TRBJ2-3
v_call: TRBV19
d_call: TRBD2

cdr3_aa: CASSYTGPRLTAQYF
cdr3_nt: TGTGCCAGCAGTTACACGGGCCCACGGTTGACGGCCCAGTACTTC
clone_size: NA
j_call: TRBJ2-5
v_call: TRBV6-6
d_call: NA

cdr3_aa: CASSYSSMLEKLFF
cdr3_nt: TGTGCCAGCAGTTACTCGAGTATGTTGGAAAAACTGTTTTTT
clone_size: NA
j_call: TRBJ1-4
v_call: TRBV6-5
d_call: NA

cdr3_aa: CSVSDSNYGYTF
cdr3_nt: TGCAGCGTTTCGGACAGTAACTATGGCTACACCTTC
clone_size: NA
j_call: TRBJ1-2
v_call: TRBV29-1
d_call: NA

cdr3_aa: CASSLEPTQGTRNGYTF
cdr3_nt: TGCGCCAGCAGCTTGGAACCTACGCAGGGGACGCGGAATGGCTACACCTTC
clone_size: NA
j_call: TRBJ1-2
v_call: TRBV5-1
d_call: NA

cdr3_aa: CASSQTGFYTGELFF
cdr3_nt: TGCGCCAGCAGCCAGACAGGGTTTTACACCGGGGAGCTGTTTTTT
clone_size: NA
j_call: TRBJ2-2
v_call: TRBV4-3
d_call: TRBD1

cdr3_aa: CASSLEGAGNTEAFF
cdr3_nt: TGTGCCAGCAGCTTAGAGGGGGCCGGGAACACTGAAGCTTTCTTT
clone_size: NA
j_call: TRBJ1-1
v_call: TRBV7-9
d_call: TRBD1

cdr3_aa: CASRQFTLAPAFF
cdr3_nt: TGTGCCAGCAGACAGTTCACCCTAGCGCCAGCGTTCTTC
clone_size: NA
j_call: TRBJ2-1
v_call: TRBV7-2
d_call: NA

cdr3_aa: CASSVGRGGGNTIYF
cdr3_nt: TGTGCCAGCAGCGTCGGCAGGGGTGGTGGAAACACCATATATTTT
clone_size: NA
j_call: TRBJ1-3
v_call: TRBV9
d_call: NA

cdr3_aa: CASSQEGPKLQF
cdr3_nt: TGTGCCAGCAGCCAAGAAGGCCCGAAGCTCCAGTTT
clone_size: once
j_call: TRBJ1-6
v_call: TRBV4-2
d_call: NA

cdr3_aa: CASSSGQNTEAFF
cdr3_nt: TGTGCCAGCTCATCCGGACAGAACACTGAAGCTTTCTTT
clone_size: NA
j_call: TRBJ1-1
v_call: TRBV18
d_call: NA

cdr3_aa: CASSQETSGISYEQYF
cdr3_nt: TGTGCCAGCAGCCAAGAGACTAGCGGGATCTCCTACGAGCAGTACTTC
clone_size: few
j_call: TRBJ2-7
v_call: TRBV11-1
d_call: TRBD2

cdr3_aa: CATFGEISYNEQFF
cdr3_nt: TGTGCCACCTTCGGCGAAATTAGCTACAATGAGCAGTTCTTC
clone_size: few
j_call: TRBJ2-1
v_call: TRBV28
d_call: NA

cdr3_aa: CASSLQENTEAFF
cdr3_nt: TGTGCTAGCAGCTTACAAGAGAACACTGAAGCTTTCTTT
clone_size: NA
j_call: TRBJ1-1
v_call: TRBV7-7
d_call: NA

cdr3_aa: CASSPALIAGGTTDTQYF
cdr3_nt: TGTGCCAGCTCCCCCGCTCTAATAGCGGGGGGGACCACAGATACGCAGTATTTT
clone_size: NA
j_call: TRBJ2-3
v_call: TRBV18
d_call: TRBD2

cdr3_aa: CASSPSFGLTDTQYF
cdr3_nt: TGTGCCAGCAGCCCATCCTTTGGCCTCACAGATACGCAGTATTTT
clone_size: NA
j_call: TRBJ2-3
v_call: TRBV7-3
d_call: NA

cdr3_aa: CASMWDTNTGELFF
cdr3_nt: TGTGCCAGCATGTGGGACACGAACACCGGGGAGCTGTTTTTT
clone_size: NA
j_call: TRBJ2-2
v_call: TRBV27
d_call: NA

cdr3_aa: CASSLGAGDTGELFF
cdr3_nt: TGTGCCAGCAGTTTGGGGGCAGGGGATACCGGGGAGCTGTTTTTT
clone_size: NA
j_call: TRBJ2-2
v_call: TRBV28
d_call: NA

cdr3_aa: CASSAEAEFNEKLFF
cdr3_nt: TGTGCCAGCAGCGCCGAGGCTGAGTTTAATGAAAAACTGTTTTTT
clone_size: once
j_call: TRBJ1-4
v_call: TRBV5-6
d_call: NA

cdr3_aa: CASSQDSSQGGGANEQFF
cdr3_nt: TGCGCCAGCAGCCAAGATTCTTCACAGGGCGGGGGGGCCAATGAGCAGTTCTTC
clone_size: NA
j_call: TRBJ2-1
v_call: TRBV4-3
d_call: TRBD2

cdr3_aa: CASSSTGSGGNQPQHF
cdr3_nt: TGTGCCAGCAGCTCCACAGGGTCCGGGGGCAATCAGCCCCAGCATTTT
clone_size: NA
j_call: TRBJ1-5
v_call: TRBV7-2
d_call: NA

cdr3_aa: CASSSRFLGNYGYTF
cdr3_nt: TGTGCCAGCAGCTCACGATTCCTCGGAAACTATGGCTACACCTTC
clone_size: NA
j_call: TRBJ1-2
v_call: TRBV13
d_call: NA